Sequencing of this T cell receptor (beta chain) was carried out in a study of memory CD4+ T cells and cytomegalovirus serostatus. Across the whole study: Of the healthy Belgian adults, 9 were CMV seropositive and fewer than 30 seronegative. Study-level findings and limits: Suggested: most of the CMV-linked TCR signature lies in CD4+ memory cells.

This clone was detected a few times. Its antigen is still unknown. Trimming pared 4 bases from V and 3 bases from J, leaving 16 bases between. CDR3 length: 16 residues. CDR1 is MNHNS and CDR2 is SASEGT in the germline V gene. In the original workflow: After removing out-of-frame reads, around 2 million distinct TCRbeta sequences remained. Some clones are missing from TCRdb's copy, which holds only in-frame ones; the method was immunoSEQ multiplex PCR. For V, J and clone size, that table is used; D and trimming come from the DNA. Of 20,000 to 30,000 clones in the sample, around 75% were seen once. Single viable CD3+CD4+CD8-CD45RO+ cells were sorted as the memory CD4+ T cells. Donors' CMV status reflects serum IgG against pp150, pp28, p38, p52.

The clonotype originates from an adult in good health and CMV-seronegative. The specimen was memory CD4+ T cells from blood. V and J are TRBV6-1 and TRBJ1-5, with D possibly being TRBD1 (5 bases). CDR3 sequence reads: CASSAAPTGFNQPQHF. CDR3 in DNA: TGTGCCAGCAGTGCTGCTCCTACAGGATTCAATCAGCCCCAGCATTTT.